A single TCR beta chain is shown here with its context. Its antigen remains unidentified. Only Caucasian adults living in Nashville, Tennessee made up the donor group. The data are from a study of shared clonotypes between healthy human individuals. Study background: Sampling drew on donors who were two women and three men aged 18 to 49. General study points: Relative to clonotypes present in all four donors, those not shared had lower generation probabilities. Several donors shared around 5.2% of their naive CD4 clonotypes.

Assay: immunoSEQ multiplex PCR; the TCRdb copy retains only in-frame clones and omits some. The profile covers around 980,000 clones, with around 78% appearing a single time and around 0.61% taken by the ten largest. This CDR3 comprises 16 residues. From germline, CDR1 is SGHNT and CDR2 YYREEE (reference sequence). V shed 0 bases and J 2 bases; nucleotides not matched to a gene: 7. The specimen was memory CD4+ T cells from PBMCs. Regarding subset: CD45RA-negative fraction. This sequence joins TRBV5-4 and TRBJ1-1, with TRBD1 matching over 7 bases. The clonotype comes from a young man in good health. Some clones in this sample may be carry-over from other donors' samples. CDR3: CASSLAGGTVNTEAFF. CDR3 nucleotides: TGTGCCAGCAGCTTGGCCGGTGGGACAGTAAACACTGAAGCTTTCTTT.